Here is one T cell receptor (beta chain) with its context. There are 14 residues in the CDR3. The germline V and J ends were trimmed by 1 base and 4 bases, with 10 bases remaining between them. Germline-derived CDR1 and CDR2 are MGHRA and YSYEKL. Here immunoSEQ multiplex PCR was the method, and the copy in TCRdb shows in-frame clones only, minus some. Among 140,000 to 150,000 clones listed, roughly 81% were seen once. These data are taken from a study of blood T cell repertoires in COVID-19. The V call is TRBV4-1, the J call TRBJ1-1; D is perhaps TRBD1 (6 bases). The receptor's source is a human donor with acute or convalescent COVID-19. The donor label of this sample is uncertain. Input material: peripheral blood. CDR3: CASSQGQALTEAFF. The CDR3 nucleotides read TGCGCCAGCAGCCAAGGACAGGCCCTCACTGAAGCTTTCTTT.